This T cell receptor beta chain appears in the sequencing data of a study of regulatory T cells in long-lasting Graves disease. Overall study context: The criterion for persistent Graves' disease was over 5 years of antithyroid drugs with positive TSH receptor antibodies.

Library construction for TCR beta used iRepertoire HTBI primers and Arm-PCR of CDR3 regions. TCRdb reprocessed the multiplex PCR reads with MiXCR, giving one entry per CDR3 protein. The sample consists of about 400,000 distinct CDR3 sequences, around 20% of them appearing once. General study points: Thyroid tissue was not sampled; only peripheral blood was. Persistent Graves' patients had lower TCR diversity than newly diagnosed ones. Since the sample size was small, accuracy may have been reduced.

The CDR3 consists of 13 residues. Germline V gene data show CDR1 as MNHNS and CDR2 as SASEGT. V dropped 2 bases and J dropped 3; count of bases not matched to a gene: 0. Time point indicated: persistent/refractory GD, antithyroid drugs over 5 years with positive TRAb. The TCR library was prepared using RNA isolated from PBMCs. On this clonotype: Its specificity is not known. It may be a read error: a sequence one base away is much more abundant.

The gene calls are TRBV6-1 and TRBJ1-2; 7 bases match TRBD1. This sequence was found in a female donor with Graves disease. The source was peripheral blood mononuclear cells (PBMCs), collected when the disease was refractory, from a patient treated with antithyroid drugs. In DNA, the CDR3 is TGTGCCAGCAGTGAACAGGGGGACTATGGCTACACCTTC. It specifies CASSEQGDYGYTF.